This T cell receptor beta chain was sequenced during a study of cytomegalovirus exposure and HLA in healthy donors. This clone was picked up a small number of times. Primers included in the PCR were 60 Vbeta and 13 Jbeta primers. TCRdb keeps only in-frame clones here, not all; method: immunoSEQ multiplex PCR. The profile shows 60,000 to 70,000 clones, 75% of them singletons. Trimming took off 3 bases at V and 4 bases at J, with 10 bases between the two ends. Germline V gene data show CDR1 as SGHVS and CDR2 as FQNEAQ. There are 14 residues in the CDR3. V gene TRBV7-8 combines with J gene TRBJ2-1; D remains unclear. This receptor was identified in a woman aged 40 to 49 in good health and CMV-seropositive. Sequenced material: PBMCs. Here the CDR3 reads CASSFPGPYNEQFF. CDR3 coding DNA: TGTGCCAGCAGCTTCCCGGGTCCTTACAATGAGCAGTTCTTC.